Listed below are T cell receptor beta chains from one sample, sequenced in a study of response to subunit inactivated influenza vaccine. TCRdb re-called the RT-PCR reads with MiXCR, one entry per CDR3 protein. The sample carries about 540,000 distinct CDR3 sequences, roughly 23% recorded once. The data were also submitted as part of a second study, on T cells expressing NK-cell markers.

The sequencing here drew on CD4+ T cells sorted from PBMCs, taken roughly 13 days after vaccination. All receptors derive from a man aged 45-65 years who received an inactivated influenza vaccine. The CDR3 runs from the conserved cysteine through the conserved F or W. D genes are given only for firm matches. Clone size is shown for a subset of rows, as once, few, many or a class of expanded clone.

size	J	D	V	DNA	CDR3
few	TRBJ2-5	TRBD2	TRBV9	TGTGCCAGCAGCGTAGCGGGGGGGATGCGAGAGACCCAGTACTTC	CASSVAGGMRETQYF
.	TRBJ2-7	TRBD1	TRBV24-1	TGTGCCACCAGAATCCGGGACAGGAGGAACGAGCAGTACTTC	CATRIRDRRNEQYF
few	TRBJ1-5	TRBD1	TRBV4-3	TGCGCCAGCAGCCAAGTTCACAGGGGTCAGCCCCAGCATTTT	CASSQVHRGQPQHF
.	TRBJ1-5	TRBD1	TRBV7-2	TGTGCCAGCAGGGAAACAGGGGTTCAGCCCCAGCATTTT	CASRETGVQPQHF
.	TRBJ2-1	.	TRBV18	TGTGCCAGCTCACCACAGACGTACAATGAGCAGTTCTTC	CASSPQTYNEQFF
.	TRBJ2-5	TRBD1	TRBV2	TGTGCCAGCAGTAGACAGGGTATGGAGACCCAGTACTTC	CASSRQGMETQYF
few	TRBJ1-4	.	TRBV7-9	TGTGCCAGCAGCCCCTCCAGGATTGCAACTAATGAAAAACTGTTTTTT	CASSPSRIATNEKLFF
.	TRBJ2-1	TRBD2	TRBV20-1	TGCAGTGCTGGATCTAGCGGGAGGACCTCCTACAATGAGCAGTTCTTC	CSAGSSGRTSYNEQFF
many	TRBJ2-7	.	TRBV5-1	TGCGCCAGCAGCTTGGCCGTTAGCCACGAGCAGTACTTC	CASSLAVSHEQYF
.	TRBJ1-1	.	TRBV5-1	TGCGCCAGCAGCTTGGGATTCGGACAGAGGAACACTGAAGCTTTCTTT	CASSLGFGQRNTEAFF
.	TRBJ2-3	TRBD2	TRBV5-1	TGCGCCAGCAGCTCCGGGACTAGCGGGGGGACGAGCACAGATACGCAGTATTTT	CASSSGTSGGTSTDTQYF
.	TRBJ2-1	.	TRBV10-3	TGTGCCATCAGTGAGACTAATCATGAGCAGTTCTTC	CAISETNHEQFF
many	TRBJ2-1	.	TRBV11-1	TGTGCCAGCAGCTTAGGGGGACAACAATACAATGAGCAGTTCTTC	CASSLGGQQYNEQFF
.	TRBJ2-3	TRBD2	TRBV20-1	TGCAGTGCTGTAGCGGGAGGACCCACAGATACGCAGTATTTT	CSAVAGGPTDTQYF
.	TRBJ1-2	.	TRBV20-1	TGCAGTGCTCCATCCCAGGGGAACTATGGCTACACCTTC	CSAPSQGNYGYTF
.	TRBJ2-7	.	TRBV11-1	TGTGCCAGCAGCTTAAACGGGAGAGGTGAGCAGTACTTC	CASSLNGRGEQYF
.	TRBJ1-1	.	TRBV15	TGTGCCACCAGCAGAGGAGACGGAACGAACACTGAAGCTTTCTTT	CATSRGDGTNTEAFF
.	TRBJ1-5	TRBD1	TRBV27	TGTGCCAGCAGTTCCCCAGGGGGAAGGGTTGGCAATCAGCCCCAGCATTTT	CASSSPGGRVGNQPQHF
.	TRBJ1-2	.	TRBV3-1	TGTGCCAGCAGCGGGCTGGTGGGGAACTATGGCTACACCTTC	CASSGLVGNYGYTF
.	TRBJ2-3	.	TRBV30	TGTGCCTGGAGTGTATCCCAGGGAGCAGATACGCAGTATTTT	CAWSVSQGADTQYF
.	TRBJ1-5	.	TRBV28	TGTGCCAGCAGTTCATTCCCCTCTGGTGATAGCAATCAGCCCCAGCATTTT	CASSSFPSGDSNQPQHF
.	TRBJ2-2	.	TRBV6-5	TGTGCCAGCAGTTACTCGGGCAGGGGAAACACCGGGGAGCTGTTTTTT	CASSYSGRGNTGELFF
.	TRBJ2-7	.	TRBV9	TGTGCCAGCAGCGTCGGAGACTTGGCCGAGCAGTACTTC	CASSVGDLAEQYF
.	TRBJ2-6	TRBD2	TRBV5-1	TGCGCCAGCAGCCCCCGGACTAGCGGGAGAGGGCGTTCTGGGGCCAACGTCCTGACTTTC	CASSPRTSGRGRSGANVLTF
.	TRBJ1-2	.	TRBV7-2	TGTGCCAGCAGCTTGTCCCCCAGGTATAATGAAGGCTACACCTTC	CASSLSPRYNEGYTF
.	TRBJ2-4	TRBD1	TRBV13	TGTGCCAGCAGCCTCGACAGGGGTCATGGGGCCAAAAACATTCAGTACTTC	CASSLDRGHGAKNIQYF
.	TRBJ2-5	TRBD2	TRBV5-4	TGTGCCAGCAGCCAAAGTGGGAGCGGGGAAGAGACCCAGTACTTC	CASSQSGSGEETQYF
.	TRBJ2-7	TRBD1	TRBV12-3/TRBV12-4	TGTGCCAGCAGTTTACAGGGGACAGGGCCCTACGAGCAGTACTTC	CASSLQGTGPYEQYF
few	TRBJ2-3	TRBD2	TRBV20-1	TGCAGTGCTAGTCTAGCGGGCACAGATACGCAGTATTTT	CSASLAGTDTQYF
many	TRBJ2-3	TRBD1	TRBV5-1	TGCGCCAGCAGCTTGGAGCAGGGGGCAGATACGCAGTATTTT	CASSLEQGADTQYF
.	TRBJ1-1	.	TRBV5-1	TGCGCCAGCCGAGAACCGGGACGGAATGAAGCTTTCTTT	CASREPGRNEAFF
few	TRBJ2-3	.	TRBV7-2	TGTGCCAGCAGCTTAGTTAGAGGGGTCTTCACCACAGATACGCAGTATTTT	CASSLVRGVFTTDTQYF
.	TRBJ2-7	.	TRBV6-2/TRBV6-3	TGTGCCAGCAGTTACGGGCAGCTCTACGAGCAGTACTTC	CASSYGQLYEQYF
few	TRBJ2-7	.	TRBV2	TGTGCCAGCAGTGAAGGAGCAAACGAGCAGTACTTC	CASSEGANEQYF
few	TRBJ2-5	.	TRBV20-1	TGCAGTGCTACAGGGGGGGAAGAGACCCAGTACTTC	CSATGGEETQYF
.	TRBJ1-5	TRBD1	TRBV23-1	TGCGCCAGCAGTCAGAAGACAGGGGCTGGTCAGCCCCAGCATTTT	CASSQKTGAGQPQHF
.	TRBJ1-2	.	TRBV12-3/TRBV12-4	TGTGCCAGCAGTCTGTCAGGGGTTCTAAACTATGGCTACACCTTC	CASSLSGVLNYGYTF
few	TRBJ1-2	.	TRBV6-5	TGTGCCAGCAGTTACGGGGGGTACGACTACACCTTC	CASSYGGYDYTF
.	TRBJ2-5	TRBD2	TRBV5-1	TGCGCCAGCAGCTTGAGTACTAGCGGGAGCCAAGAGACCCAGTACTTC	CASSLSTSGSQETQYF
.	TRBJ2-5	TRBD1	TRBV7-6	TGTGCCAGCAGCGGCAGACCAGGGGGCATGAGAGGAGAGACCCAGTACTTC	CASSGRPGGMRGETQYF
few	TRBJ1-2	.	TRBV6-6	TGTGCCAGCAGCCCTACAGGGTTTGGCTACACCTTC	CASSPTGFGYTF
.	TRBJ1-2	TRBD1	TRBV10-3	TGTGCCACCCGACAGGGTGAAGGCTATGGCTACACCTTC	CATRQGEGYGYTF
.	TRBJ2-2	.	TRBV7-2	TGTGCCAGCAGCTTAGCGCGGGCCGGGTCCGGGGAGCTGTTTTTT	CASSLARAGSGELFF
once	TRBJ2-5	.	TRBV4-3	TGCGCCAGCAGCCAAGTTCTGCAAGAGACCCAGTACTTC	CASSQVLQETQYF
few	TRBJ2-7	.	TRBV5-1	TGCGCCAGCAGCTTGGTCTTGTCGGGGGACATATACGAGCAGTACTTC	CASSLVLSGDIYEQYF
.	TRBJ2-5	.	TRBV7-9	TGTGCCAGCAACGTCCTAGTCCTCAGGGGCCAAGAGACCCAGTACTTC	CASNVLVLRGQETQYF
.	TRBJ1-6	.	TRBV5-1	TGCGCCAGCAGCTTGGCCGGCGGAGATCGCTCACCCCTCCACTTT	CASSLAGGDRSPLHF
.	TRBJ1-2	.	TRBV4-3	TGCGCCAGCAGCCAAGAAGGCCGGGGAGGGGATGGCTACACCTTC	CASSQEGRGGDGYTF
few	TRBJ2-1	.	TRBV11-2	TGTGCCAGCAGCTTAGGGGGGGTAGCCATCCTCAATGAGCAGTTCTTC	CASSLGGVAILNEQFF
.	TRBJ2-7	TRBD1	TRBV10-2	TGCGCCAGCAGTCGCGGACAGGCTCTCGAGCAGTACTTC	CASSRGQALEQYF
.	TRBJ2-7	TRBD1	TRBV6-1	TGTGCCAGCAGGGGTGACCCGGGACAGGGCTACGAGCAGTACTTC	CASRGDPGQGYEQYF
once	TRBJ1-4	.	TRBV7-2	TGTGCCAGCAGCTTAAGTTGGCAGTATGAAAAACTGTTTTTT	CASSLSWQYEKLFF
.	TRBJ1-4	TRBD1	TRBV4-1	TGCGCCAGCAGCCAGACAGGGGGTCCTAATGAAAAACTGTTTTTT	CASSQTGGPNEKLFF